This T cell receptor (beta chain) appears in the sequencing data of a study of T cells in Graves' hyperthyroidism and ophthalmopathy. Study-wide results and caveats: Model predictions of ophthalmopathy came a median 6.5 months before onset.

TCR beta CDR3 regions were amplified from RNA transcripts. An initial round of RT-PCR targeting the TCR CDR3 relied on the HTBI primer set. TCRdb ran MiXCR on the multiplex PCR reads and lists one entry per CDR3 protein. Among approximately 210,000 distinct CDR3 sequences listed, roughly 18% were seen once. V was clipped by 1 base and J by 7 bases, with 7 bases between them. CDR1 is SNHLY and CDR2 is FYNNEI in the germline V gene. This CDR3 is built from 13 residues. This clonotype was observed many times. What it binds is not known. Material for sequencing was blood. This rearrangement joins TRBV2 to TRBJ2-2; D uncertain. This receptor was obtained from a man between 50 and 59 years old with Graves' hyperthyroidism. The CDR3 sequence is CASSEVADGELFF. CDR3 nucleotides: TGTGCCAGCAGTGAAGTGGCAGACGGGGAGCTGTTTTTT.